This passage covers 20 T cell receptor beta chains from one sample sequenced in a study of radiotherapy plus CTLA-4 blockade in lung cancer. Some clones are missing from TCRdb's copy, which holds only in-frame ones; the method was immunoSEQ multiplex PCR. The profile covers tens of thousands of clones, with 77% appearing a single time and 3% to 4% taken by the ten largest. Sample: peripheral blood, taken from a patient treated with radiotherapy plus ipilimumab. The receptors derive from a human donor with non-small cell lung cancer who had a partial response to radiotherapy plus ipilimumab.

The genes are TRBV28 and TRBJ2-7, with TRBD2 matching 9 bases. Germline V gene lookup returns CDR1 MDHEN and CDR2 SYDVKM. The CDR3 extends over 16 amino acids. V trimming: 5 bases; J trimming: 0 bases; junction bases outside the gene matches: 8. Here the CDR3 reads CASSHGGSGGSYEQYF. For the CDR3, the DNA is TGTGCCAGCAGTCACGGGGGTAGCGGGGGCTCCTACGAGCAGTACTTC.

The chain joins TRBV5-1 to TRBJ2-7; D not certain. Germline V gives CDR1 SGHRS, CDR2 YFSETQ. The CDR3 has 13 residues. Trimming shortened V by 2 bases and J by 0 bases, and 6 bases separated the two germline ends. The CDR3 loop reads CASSFPGSYEQYF. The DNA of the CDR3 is TGCGCCAGCAGCTTCCCAGGCTCCTACGAGCAGTACTTC. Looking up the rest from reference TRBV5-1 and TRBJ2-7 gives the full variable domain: KAGVTQTPRYLIKTRGQQVTLSCSPISGHRSVSWYQQTPGQGLQFLFEYFSETQRNKGNFPGRFSGRQFSNSRSEMNVSTLELGDSALYLCASSFPGSYEQYFGPGTRLTVT.

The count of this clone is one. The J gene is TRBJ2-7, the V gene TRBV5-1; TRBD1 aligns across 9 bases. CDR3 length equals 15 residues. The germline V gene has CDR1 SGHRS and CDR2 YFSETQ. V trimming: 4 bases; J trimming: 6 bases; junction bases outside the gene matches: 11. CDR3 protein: CASSKTGTGSSEQYF. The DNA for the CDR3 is TGCGCCAGCAGCAAAACCGGGACAGGGTCTTCCGAGCAGTACTTC.

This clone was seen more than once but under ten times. CDR3 DNA: TGTGCCAGCAGCATCCCCCTAGGCAATGAGCAGTTCTTC. Protein sequence: CASSIPLGNEQFF. V and J are TRBV7-9 and TRBJ2-1, with D unresolved. This CDR3 contains 13 residues. V was pared by 5 bases and J by 6 bases, with 11 bases between. From germline, CDR1 is SEHNR and CDR2 FQNEAQ (reference sequence).

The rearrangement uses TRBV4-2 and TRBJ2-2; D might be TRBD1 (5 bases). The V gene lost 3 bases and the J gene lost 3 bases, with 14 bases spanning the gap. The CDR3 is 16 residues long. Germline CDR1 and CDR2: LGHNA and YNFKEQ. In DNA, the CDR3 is TGTGCCAGCAGCCAGCTATCAGGGCCCGACACCGGGGAGCTGTTTTTT. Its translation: CASSQLSGPDTGELFF.

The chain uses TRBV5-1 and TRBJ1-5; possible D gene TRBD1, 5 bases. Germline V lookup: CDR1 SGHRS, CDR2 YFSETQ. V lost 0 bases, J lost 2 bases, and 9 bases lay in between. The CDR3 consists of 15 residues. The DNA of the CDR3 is TGCGCCAGCAGCTTGGCAGGGTCTGGCAATCAGCCCCAGCATTTT. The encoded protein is CASSLAGSGNQPQHF.

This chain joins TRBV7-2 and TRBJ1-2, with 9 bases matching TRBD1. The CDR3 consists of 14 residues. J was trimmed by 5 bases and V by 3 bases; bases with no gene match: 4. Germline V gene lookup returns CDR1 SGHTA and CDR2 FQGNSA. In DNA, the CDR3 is TGTGCCAGCAGCTTCGGGGACAGGGAATATGGCTACACCTTC. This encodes CASSFGDREYGYTF.

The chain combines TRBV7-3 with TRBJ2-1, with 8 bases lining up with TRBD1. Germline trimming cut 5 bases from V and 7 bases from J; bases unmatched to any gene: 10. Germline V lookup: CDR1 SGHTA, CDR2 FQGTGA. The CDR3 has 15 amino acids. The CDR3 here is CASSHSARGLNEQFF. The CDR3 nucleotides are TGTGCCAGCAGCCACTCGGCCAGGGGGCTTAATGAGCAGTTCTTC.

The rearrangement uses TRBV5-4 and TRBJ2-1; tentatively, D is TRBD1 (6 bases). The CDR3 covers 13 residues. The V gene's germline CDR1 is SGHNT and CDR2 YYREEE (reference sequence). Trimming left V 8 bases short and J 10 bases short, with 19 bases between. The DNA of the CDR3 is TGTGCCAGTCAGTACAGGGCCCAGTCGGAGCAGTTCTTC. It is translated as CASQYRAQSEQFF.

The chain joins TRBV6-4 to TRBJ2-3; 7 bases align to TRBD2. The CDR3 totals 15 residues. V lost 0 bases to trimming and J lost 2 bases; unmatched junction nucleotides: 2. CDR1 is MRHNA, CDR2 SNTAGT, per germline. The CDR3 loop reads CASSDSTSPTDTQYF. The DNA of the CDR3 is TGTGCCAGCAGTGACTCGACTAGCCCCACAGATACGCAGTATTTT.

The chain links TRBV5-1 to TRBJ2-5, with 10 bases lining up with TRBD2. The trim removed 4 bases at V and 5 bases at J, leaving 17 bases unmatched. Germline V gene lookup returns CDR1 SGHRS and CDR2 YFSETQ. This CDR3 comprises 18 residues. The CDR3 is CASSAEGSGAGGLETQYF. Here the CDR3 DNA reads TGCGCCAGCAGCGCGGAGGGGAGTGGAGCGGGGGGGCTGGAGACCCAGTACTTC.

Here the CDR3 DNA reads TGTGCCAGCAGCTACGCGGTGTTCAATCAGCCCCAGCATTTT. As protein: CASSYAVFNQPQHF. The chain couples TRBV7-8 to TRBJ1-5; D gene unclear. The CDR3 runs to 14 residues. The germline gives CDR1 SGHVS, CDR2 FQNEAQ. V lost 4 bases and J lost 3, with 10 bases in between.

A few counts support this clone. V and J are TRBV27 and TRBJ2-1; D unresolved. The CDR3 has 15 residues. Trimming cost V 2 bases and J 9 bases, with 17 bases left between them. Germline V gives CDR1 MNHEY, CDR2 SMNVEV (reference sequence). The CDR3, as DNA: TGTGCCAGCAGTTTAGAGATGTCGGGTATCGGTGAGCAGTTCTTC. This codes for CASSLEMSGIGEQFF.

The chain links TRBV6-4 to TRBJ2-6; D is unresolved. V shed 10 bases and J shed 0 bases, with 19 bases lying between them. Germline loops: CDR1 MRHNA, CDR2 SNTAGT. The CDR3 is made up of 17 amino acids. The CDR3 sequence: CATSKVPRNSGANVLTF. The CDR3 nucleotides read TGTGCCACCTCCAAGGTCCCTAGGAACTCTGGGGCCAACGTCCTGACTTTC.

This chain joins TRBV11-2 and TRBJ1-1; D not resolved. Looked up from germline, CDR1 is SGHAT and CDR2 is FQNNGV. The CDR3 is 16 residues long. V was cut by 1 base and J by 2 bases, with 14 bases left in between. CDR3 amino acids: CASSLGPFSTNTEAFF. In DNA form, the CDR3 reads TGTGCCAGCAGCTTAGGTCCGTTTTCCACAAACACTGAAGCTTTCTTT.

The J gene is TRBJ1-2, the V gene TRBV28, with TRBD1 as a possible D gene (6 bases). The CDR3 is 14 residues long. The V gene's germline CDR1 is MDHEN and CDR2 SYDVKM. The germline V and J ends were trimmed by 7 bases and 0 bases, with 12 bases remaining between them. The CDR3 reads CASKTDRANYGYTF. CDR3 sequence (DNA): TGTGCCAGCAAGACGGACAGAGCTAACTATGGCTACACCTTC.

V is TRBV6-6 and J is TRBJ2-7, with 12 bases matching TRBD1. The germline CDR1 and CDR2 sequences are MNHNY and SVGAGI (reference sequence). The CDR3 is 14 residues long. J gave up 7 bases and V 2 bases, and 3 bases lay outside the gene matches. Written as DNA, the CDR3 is TGTGCCAGCAGTTACGGGACAGGGGGCAGGGAGCAGTACTTC. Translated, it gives CASSYGTGGREQYF.

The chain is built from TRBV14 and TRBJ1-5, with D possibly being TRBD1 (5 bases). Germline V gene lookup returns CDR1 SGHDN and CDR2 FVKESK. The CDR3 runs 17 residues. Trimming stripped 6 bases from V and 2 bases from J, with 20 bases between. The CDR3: CASRNKARDFGNQPQHF. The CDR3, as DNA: TGTGCCAGCAGAAATAAAGCCCGGGACTTTGGCAATCAGCCCCAGCATTTT.

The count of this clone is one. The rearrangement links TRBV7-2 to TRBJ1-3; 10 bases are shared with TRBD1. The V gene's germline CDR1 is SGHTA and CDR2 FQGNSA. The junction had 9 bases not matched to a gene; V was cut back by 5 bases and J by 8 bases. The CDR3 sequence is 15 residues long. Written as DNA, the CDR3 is TGTGCCAGCAGCGCGACAGGGGGCGCAAGGGACACCATATATTTT. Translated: CASSATGGARDTIYF.

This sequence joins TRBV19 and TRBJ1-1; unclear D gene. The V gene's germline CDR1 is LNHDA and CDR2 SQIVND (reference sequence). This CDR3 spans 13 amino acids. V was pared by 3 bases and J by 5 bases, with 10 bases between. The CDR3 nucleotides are TGTGCCAGTAGTATGTGGGGAGGGACTGAAGCTTTCTTT. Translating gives CASSMWGGTEAFF.